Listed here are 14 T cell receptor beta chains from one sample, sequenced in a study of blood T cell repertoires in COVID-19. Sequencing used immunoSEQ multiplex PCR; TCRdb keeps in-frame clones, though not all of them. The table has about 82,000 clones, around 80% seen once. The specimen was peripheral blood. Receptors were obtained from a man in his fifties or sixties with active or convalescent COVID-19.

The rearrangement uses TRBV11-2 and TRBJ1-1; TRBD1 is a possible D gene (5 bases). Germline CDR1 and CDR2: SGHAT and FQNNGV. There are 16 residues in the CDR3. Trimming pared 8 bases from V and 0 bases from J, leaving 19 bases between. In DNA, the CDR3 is TGTGCCAGCCCCCCGGAGGGGAATGGAATGAACACTGAAGCTTTCTTT. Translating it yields CASPPEGNGMNTEAFF.

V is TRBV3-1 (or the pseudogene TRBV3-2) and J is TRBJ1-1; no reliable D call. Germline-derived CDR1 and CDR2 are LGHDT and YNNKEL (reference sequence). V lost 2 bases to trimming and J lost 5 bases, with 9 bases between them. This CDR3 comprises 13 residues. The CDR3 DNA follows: TGTGCCAGCAGCCAATATAGGGAGACTGAAGCTTTCTTT. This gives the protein CASSQYRETEAFF.

The CDR3 DNA follows: TGCAGTGCTAGAGATAGGGCGGGGCAGTACTTC. Amino acids: CSARDRAGQYF. V usage is TRBV20-1 and J usage is TRBJ2-7; D is perhaps TRBD2 (5 bases). The ends were cut back, 0 bases at V and 9 bases at J, with 9 bases in the middle. Germline CDR1 is DFQATT and CDR2 is SNEGSKA (reference sequence). CDR3 length: 11 residues.

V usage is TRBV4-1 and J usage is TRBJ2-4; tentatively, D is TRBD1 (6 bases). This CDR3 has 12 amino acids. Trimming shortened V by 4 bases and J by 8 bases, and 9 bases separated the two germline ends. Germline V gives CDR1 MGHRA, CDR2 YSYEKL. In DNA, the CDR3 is TGCGCCAGCAGCCCGTCAGGGGACATTCAGTACTTC. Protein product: CASSPSGDIQYF.

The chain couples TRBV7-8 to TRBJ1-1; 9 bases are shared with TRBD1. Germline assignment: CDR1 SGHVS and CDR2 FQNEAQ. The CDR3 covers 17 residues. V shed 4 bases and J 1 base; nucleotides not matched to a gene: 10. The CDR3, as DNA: TGTGCCAGCAGCTCCCAGGGACAGGGATTCTGGAACACTGAAGCTTTCTTT. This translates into CASSSQGQGFWNTEAFF.

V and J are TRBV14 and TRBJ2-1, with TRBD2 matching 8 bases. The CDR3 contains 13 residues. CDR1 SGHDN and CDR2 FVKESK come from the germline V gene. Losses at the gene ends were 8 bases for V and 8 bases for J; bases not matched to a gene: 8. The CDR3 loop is CASRPGGGYEQFF. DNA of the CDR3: TGTGCCAGCCGTCCGGGGGGGGGCTATGAGCAGTTCTTC.

CDR3 region: CASSFEGQGASGNTIYF. In nucleotides, the CDR3 is TGCGCCAGCAGCTTCGAGGGACAGGGCGCATCTGGAAACACCATATATTTT. This sequence joins TRBV5-1 and TRBJ1-3; 9 bases match TRBD1. Germline assignment: CDR1 SGHRS and CDR2 YFSETQ. The V gene end was trimmed by 2 bases and the J gene end by 1 base; junction bases not matched to a gene: 7. This CDR3 is 17 amino acids long.

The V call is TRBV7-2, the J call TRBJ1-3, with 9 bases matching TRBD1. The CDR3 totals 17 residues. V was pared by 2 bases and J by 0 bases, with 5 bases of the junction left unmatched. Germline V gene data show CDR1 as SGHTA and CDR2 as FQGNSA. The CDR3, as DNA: TGTGCCAGCAGCTTAATCGGGACAGGGTACTCTGGAAACACCATATATTTT. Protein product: CASSLIGTGYSGNTIYF.

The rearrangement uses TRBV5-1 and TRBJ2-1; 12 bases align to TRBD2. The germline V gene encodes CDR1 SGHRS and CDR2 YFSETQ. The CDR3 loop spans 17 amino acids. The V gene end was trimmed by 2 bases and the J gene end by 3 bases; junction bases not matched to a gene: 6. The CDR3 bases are TGCGCCAGCAGCTTCCGACTAGCGGGGGAGGACTACAATGAGCAGTTCTTC. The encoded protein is CASSFRLAGEDYNEQFF.

CDR3 nucleotide sequence: TGTGCCAGTAGTATAGCTAGGGGGTCCAGTCTCCTGGATGGCTACACCTTC. Translation: CASSIARGSSLLDGYTF. V is TRBV19 and J is TRBJ1-2; tentative D call: TRBD1 (6 bases). CDR1 and CDR2 (germline): LNHDA, SQIVND (reference sequence). CDR3 size: 17 residues. Trimming shortened V by 1 base and J by 6 bases, and 21 bases separated the two germline ends. The complete variable domain, with remaining parts taken from reference TRBV19 and TRBJ1-2, reads DGGITQSPKYLFRKEGQNVTLSCEQNLNHDAMYWYRQDPGQGLRLIYYSQIVNDFQKGDIAEGYSVSREKKESFPLTVTSAQKNPTAFYLCASSIARGSSLLDGYTFGSGTRLTVV.

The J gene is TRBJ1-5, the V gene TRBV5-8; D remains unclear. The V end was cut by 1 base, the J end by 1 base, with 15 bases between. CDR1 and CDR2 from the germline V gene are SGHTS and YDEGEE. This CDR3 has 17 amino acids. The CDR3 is CASSLLGPRWSNQPQHF. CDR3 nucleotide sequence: TGTGCCAGCAGCTTGTTGGGCCCTCGGTGGAGCAATCAGCCCCAGCATTTT.

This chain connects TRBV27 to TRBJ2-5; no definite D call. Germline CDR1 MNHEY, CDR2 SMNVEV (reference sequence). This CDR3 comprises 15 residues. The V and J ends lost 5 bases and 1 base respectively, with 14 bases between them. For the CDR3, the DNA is TGTGCCAGCAGTATAAGACACCTCCCCCAAGAGACCCAGTACTTC. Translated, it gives CASSIRHLPQETQYF.

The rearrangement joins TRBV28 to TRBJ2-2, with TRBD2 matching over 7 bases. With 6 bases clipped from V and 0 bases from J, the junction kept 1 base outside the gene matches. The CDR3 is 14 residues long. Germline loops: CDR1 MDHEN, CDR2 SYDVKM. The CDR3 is CASSRGANTGELFF. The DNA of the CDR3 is TGTGCCAGCAGCCGGGGGGCGAACACCGGGGAGCTGTTTTTT.

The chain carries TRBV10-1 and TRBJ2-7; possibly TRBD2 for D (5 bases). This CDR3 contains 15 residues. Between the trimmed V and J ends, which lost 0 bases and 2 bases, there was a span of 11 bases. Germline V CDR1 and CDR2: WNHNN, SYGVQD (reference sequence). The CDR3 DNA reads TGCGCCAGCAGTGAGTCTTCGGACGGGACCTACGAGCAGTACTTC. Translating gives CASSESSDGTYEQYF.